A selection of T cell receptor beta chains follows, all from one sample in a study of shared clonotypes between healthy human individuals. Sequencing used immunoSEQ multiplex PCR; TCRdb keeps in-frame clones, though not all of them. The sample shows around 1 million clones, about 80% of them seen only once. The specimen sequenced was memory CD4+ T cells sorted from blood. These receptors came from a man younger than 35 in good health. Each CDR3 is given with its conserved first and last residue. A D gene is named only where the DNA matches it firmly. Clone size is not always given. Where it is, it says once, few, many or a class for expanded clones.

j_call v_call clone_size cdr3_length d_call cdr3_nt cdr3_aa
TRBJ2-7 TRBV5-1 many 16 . TGCGCCAGCAGCTTGGGGGTGCAGGGCCCCCGGGACGAGCAGTACTTC CASSLGVQGPRDEQYF
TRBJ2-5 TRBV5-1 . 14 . TGCGCCAGCAGCTTGGGAGAAGGGCTGGAGACCCAGTACTTC CASSLGEGLETQYF
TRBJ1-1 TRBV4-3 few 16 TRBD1 TGCGCCAGCAGCCAGAGACAGGGACCGGGAACCTCTGAAGCTTTCTTT CASSQRQGPGTSEAFF
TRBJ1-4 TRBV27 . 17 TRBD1 TGTGCCAGCAGTTCGAGGGACAGGGGACTTAGTAATGAAAAACTGTTTTTT CASSSRDRGLSNEKLFF
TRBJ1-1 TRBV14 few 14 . TGTGCCAGCAGCCAGGACAGCGTGAACACTGAAGCTTTCTTT CASSQDSVNTEAFF
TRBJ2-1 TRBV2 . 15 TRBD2 TGTGCCAGCAGGGATAGCGGGGGGGCCTACAATGAGCAGTTCTTC CASRDSGGAYNEQFF
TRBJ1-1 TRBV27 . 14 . TGTGCCAGCAGCCCCGTGGGGATTAACACTGAAGCTTTCTTT CASSPVGINTEAFF
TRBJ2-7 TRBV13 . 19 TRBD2 TGTGCCAGCAGCGGGCATCTCGGACTAGCGGGAGTCTTGAACTACGAGCAGTACTTC CASSGHLGLAGVLNYEQYF
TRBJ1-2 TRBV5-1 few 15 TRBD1 TGCGCCAGCAGCTCTTCCGGGACAGGGAACTATGGCTACACCTTC CASSSSGTGNYGYTF
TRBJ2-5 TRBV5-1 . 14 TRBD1 TGCGCCAGCAGCTTGGTACAGGGGGCAGAGACCCAGTACTTC CASSLVQGAETQYF
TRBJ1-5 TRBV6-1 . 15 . TGTGCCAGCAGTGCGGACGGATATAGCAATCAGCCCCAGCATTTT CASSADGYSNQPQHF
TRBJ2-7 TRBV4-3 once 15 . TGCGCCAGCAGCCAAGATCCAGGTAGCTCCTACGAGCAGTACTTC CASSQDPGSSYEQYF
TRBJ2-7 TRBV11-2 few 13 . TGTGCCAGCAGTCCCCATCTTCGTTACGAGCAGTACTTC CASSPHLRYEQYF
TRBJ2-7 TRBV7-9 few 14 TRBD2 TGTGCCAGCAGCTTAGGGACTAGCGGGAGCAAGCAGTACTTC CASSLGTSGSKQYF
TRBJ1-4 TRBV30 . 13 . TGTGCCTGGAATTCCAGCCCTAATGAAAAACTGTTTTTT CAWNSSPNEKLFF
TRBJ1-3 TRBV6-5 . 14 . TGTGCCAGCAGTGGGATTAGCTCTGGAAACACCATATATTTT CASSGISSGNTIYF